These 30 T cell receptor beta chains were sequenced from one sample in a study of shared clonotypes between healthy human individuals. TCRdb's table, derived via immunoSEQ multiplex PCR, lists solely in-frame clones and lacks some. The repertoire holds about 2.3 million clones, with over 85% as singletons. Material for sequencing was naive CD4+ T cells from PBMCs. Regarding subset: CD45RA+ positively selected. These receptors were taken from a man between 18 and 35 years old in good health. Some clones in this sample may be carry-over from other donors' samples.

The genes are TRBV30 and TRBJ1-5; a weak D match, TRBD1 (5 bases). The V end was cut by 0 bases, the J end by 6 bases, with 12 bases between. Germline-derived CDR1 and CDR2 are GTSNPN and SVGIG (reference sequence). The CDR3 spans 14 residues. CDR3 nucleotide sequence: TGTGCCTGGAGTGTTGGGGGAAATGGTCAGCCCCAGCATTTT. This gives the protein CAWSVGGNGQPQHF.

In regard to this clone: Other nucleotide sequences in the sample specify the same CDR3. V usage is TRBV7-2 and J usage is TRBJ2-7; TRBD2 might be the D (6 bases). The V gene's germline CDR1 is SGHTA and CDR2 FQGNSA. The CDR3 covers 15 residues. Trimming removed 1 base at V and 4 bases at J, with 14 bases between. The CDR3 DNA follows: TGTGCCAGCAGCTTAGGTTCGGGAGTGGGATACGAGCAGTACTTC. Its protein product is CASSLGSGVGYEQYF.

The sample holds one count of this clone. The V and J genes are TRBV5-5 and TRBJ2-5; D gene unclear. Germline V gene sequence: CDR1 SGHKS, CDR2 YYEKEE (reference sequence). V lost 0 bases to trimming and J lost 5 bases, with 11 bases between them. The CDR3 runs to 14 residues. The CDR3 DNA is TGTGCCAGCAGCTTGGCCGGGTTCGGGGAGACCCAGTACTTC. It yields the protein CASSLAGFGETQYF.

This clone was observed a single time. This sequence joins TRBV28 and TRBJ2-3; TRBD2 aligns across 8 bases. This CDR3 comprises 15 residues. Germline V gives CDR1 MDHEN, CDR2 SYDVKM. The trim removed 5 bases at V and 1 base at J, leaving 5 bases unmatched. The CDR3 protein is CASSRGGSGTDTQYF. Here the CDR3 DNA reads TGTGCCAGCAGTCGGGGGGGTTCGGGCACAGATACGCAGTATTTT.

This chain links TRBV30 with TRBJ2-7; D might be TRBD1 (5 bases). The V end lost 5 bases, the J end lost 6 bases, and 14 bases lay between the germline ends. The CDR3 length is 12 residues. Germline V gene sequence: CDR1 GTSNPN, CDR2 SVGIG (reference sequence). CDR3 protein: CAWDSLGLEQYF. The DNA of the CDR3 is TGTGCCTGGGACAGTCTCGGGCTCGAGCAGTACTTC. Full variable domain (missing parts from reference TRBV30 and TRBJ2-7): SQTIHQWPATLVQPVGSPLSLECTVEGTSNPNLYWYRQAAGRGLQLLFYSVGIGQISSEVPQNLSASRPQDRQFILSSKKLLLSDSGFYLCAWDSLGLEQYFGPGTRLTVT.

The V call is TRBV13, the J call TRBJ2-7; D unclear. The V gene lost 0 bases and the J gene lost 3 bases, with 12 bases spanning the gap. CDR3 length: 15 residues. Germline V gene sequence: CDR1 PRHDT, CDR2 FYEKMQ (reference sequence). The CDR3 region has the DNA TGTGCCAGCAGCTTAGGGGACCGCGATTTCTACGAGCAGTACTTC. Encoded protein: CASSLGDRDFYEQYF.

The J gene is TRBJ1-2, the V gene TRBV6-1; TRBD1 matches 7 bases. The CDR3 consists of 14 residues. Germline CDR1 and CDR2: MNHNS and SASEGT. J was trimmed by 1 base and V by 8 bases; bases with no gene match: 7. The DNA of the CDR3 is TGTGCCAGCGGCCCGACAGGGAGTAACTATGGCTACACCTTC. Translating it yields CASGPTGSNYGYTF.

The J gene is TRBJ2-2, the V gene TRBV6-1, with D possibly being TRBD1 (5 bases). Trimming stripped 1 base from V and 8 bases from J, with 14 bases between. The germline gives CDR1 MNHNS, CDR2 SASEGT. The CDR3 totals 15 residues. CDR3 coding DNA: TGTGCCAGCAGTGAAGATGGAGACAGAACAGGGGAGCTGTTTTTT. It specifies CASSEDGDRTGELFF.

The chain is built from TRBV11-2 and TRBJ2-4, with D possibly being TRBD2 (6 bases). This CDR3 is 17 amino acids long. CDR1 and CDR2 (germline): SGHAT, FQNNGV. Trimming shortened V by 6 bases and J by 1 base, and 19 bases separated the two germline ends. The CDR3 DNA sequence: TGTGCCAGCAGACCTCCCGGGGGACGTGGGGCCAAAAACATTCAGTACTTC. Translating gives CASRPPGGRGAKNIQYF.

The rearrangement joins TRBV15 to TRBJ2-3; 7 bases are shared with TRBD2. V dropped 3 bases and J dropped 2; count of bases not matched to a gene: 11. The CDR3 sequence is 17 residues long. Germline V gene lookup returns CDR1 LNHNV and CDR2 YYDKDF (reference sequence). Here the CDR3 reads CATSRSPHLAATDTQYF. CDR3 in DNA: TGTGCCACCAGCAGGAGCCCCCATCTAGCGGCCACAGATACGCAGTATTTT.

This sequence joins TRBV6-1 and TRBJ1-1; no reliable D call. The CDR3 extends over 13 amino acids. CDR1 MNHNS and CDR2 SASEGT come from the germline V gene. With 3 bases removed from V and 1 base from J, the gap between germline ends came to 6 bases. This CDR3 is CASSEAPNTEAFF. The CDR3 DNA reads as TGTGCCAGCAGTGAGGCCCCGAACACTGAAGCTTTCTTT.

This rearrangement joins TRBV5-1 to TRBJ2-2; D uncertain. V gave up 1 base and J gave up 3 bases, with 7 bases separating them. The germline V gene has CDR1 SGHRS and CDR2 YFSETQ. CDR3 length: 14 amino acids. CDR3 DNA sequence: TGCGCCAGCAGCTTGTCACCAGACACCGGGGAGCTGTTTTTT. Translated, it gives CASSLSPDTGELFF.

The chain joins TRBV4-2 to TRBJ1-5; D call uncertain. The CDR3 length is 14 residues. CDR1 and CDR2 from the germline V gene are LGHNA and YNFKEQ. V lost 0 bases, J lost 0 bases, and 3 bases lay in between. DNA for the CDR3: TGTGCCAGCAGCCAAGATAATAGCAATCAGCCCCAGCATTTT. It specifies CASSQDNSNQPQHF.

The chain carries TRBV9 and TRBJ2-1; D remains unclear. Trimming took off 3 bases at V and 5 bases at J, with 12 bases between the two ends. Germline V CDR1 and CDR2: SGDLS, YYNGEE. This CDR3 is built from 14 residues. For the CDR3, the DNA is TGTGCCAGCAGCGCGACACGGGCCAACAATGAGCAGTTCTTC. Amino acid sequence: CASSATRANNEQFF.

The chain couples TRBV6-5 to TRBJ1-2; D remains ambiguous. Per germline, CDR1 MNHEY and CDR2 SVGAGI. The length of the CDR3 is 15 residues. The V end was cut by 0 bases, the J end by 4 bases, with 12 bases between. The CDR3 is CASSYSAVVAYGYTF. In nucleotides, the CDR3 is TGTGCCAGCAGTTACTCCGCTGTCGTGGCCTATGGCTACACCTTC.

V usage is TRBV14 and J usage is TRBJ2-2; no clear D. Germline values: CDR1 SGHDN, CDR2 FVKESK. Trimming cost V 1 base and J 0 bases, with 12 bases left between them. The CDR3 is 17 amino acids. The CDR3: CASSQGWAASNTGELFF. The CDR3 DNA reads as TGTGCCAGCAGCCAAGGATGGGCGGCCTCGAACACCGGGGAGCTGTTTTTT.

Here the CDR3 reads CASSPETAVNQPQHF. The CDR3 nucleotides are TGTGCCAGCAGCCCCGAGACAGCAGTAAATCAGCCCCAGCATTTT. The chain employs TRBV7-9 and TRBJ1-5, with a weak D call TRBD1 (5 bases). Trimming stripped 5 bases from V and 4 bases from J, with 15 bases between. Germline CDR1 is SEHNR and CDR2 is FQNEAQ (reference sequence). The CDR3 covers 15 residues.

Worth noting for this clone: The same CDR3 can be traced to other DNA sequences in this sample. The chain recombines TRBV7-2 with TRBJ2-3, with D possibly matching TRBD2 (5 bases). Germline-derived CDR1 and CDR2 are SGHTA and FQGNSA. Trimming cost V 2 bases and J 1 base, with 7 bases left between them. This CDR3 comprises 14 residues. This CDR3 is CASSLLAGTDTQYF. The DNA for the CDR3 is TGTGCCAGCAGCTTACTAGCCGGCACAGATACGCAGTATTTT.

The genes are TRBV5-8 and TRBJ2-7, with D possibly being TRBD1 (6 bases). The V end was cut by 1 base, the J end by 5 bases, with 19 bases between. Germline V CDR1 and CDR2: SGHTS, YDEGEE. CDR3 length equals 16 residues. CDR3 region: CASSLTGLYSKHEQYF. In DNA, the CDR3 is TGTGCCAGCAGCTTGACAGGGCTATACTCCAAGCACGAGCAGTACTTC.

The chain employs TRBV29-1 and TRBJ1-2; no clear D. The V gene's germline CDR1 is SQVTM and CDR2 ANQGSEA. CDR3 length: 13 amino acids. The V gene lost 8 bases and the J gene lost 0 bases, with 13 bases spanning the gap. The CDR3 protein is CSSREPSNYGYTF. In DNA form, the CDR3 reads TGCAGCTCCCGGGAGCCATCTAACTATGGCTACACCTTC. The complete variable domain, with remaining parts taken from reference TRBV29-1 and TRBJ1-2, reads SAVISQKPSRDICQRGTSLTIQCQVDSQVTMMFWYRQQPGQSLTLIATANQGSEATYESGFVIDKFPISRPNLTFSTLTVSNMSPEDSSIYLCSSREPSNYGYTFGSGTRLTVV.

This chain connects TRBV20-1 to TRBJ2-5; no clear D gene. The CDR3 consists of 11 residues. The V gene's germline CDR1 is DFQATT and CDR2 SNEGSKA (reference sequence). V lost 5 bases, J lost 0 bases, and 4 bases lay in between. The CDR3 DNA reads TGCAGTGCTCTGTACCAAGAGACCCAGTACTTC. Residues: CSALYQETQYF.

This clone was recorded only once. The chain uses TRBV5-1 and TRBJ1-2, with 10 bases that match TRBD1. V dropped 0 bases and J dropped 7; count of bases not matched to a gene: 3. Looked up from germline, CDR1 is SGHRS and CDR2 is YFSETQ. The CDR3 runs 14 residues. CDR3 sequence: CASSLGQGAVGYTF. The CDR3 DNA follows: TGCGCCAGCAGCTTGGGACAGGGGGCGGTTGGCTACACCTTC.

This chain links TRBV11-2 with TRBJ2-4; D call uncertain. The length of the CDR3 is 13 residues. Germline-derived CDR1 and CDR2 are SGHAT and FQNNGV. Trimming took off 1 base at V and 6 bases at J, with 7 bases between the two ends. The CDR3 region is CASSLVVGNIQYF. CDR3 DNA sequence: TGTGCCAGCAGCTTAGTCGTCGGAAACATTCAGTACTTC.

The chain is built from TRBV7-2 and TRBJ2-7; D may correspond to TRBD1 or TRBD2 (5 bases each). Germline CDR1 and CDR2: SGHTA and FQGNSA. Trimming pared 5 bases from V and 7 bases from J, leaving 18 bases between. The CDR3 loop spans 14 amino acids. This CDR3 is CASSNRDPYREQYF. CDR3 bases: TGTGCCAGCAGCAACCGGGACCCGTACCGGGAGCAGTACTTC.

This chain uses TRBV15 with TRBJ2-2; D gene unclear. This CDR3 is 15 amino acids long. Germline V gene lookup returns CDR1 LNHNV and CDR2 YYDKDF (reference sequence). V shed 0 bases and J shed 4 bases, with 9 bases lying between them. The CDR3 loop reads CATSRDPYSTGELFF. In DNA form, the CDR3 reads TGTGCCACCAGCAGAGATCCCTACAGCACCGGGGAGCTGTTTTTT.

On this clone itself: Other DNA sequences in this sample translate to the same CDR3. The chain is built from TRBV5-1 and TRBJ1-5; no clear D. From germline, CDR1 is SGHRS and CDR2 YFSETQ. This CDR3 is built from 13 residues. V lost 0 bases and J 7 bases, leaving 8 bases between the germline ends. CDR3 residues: CASSLDPNQPQHF. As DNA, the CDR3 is TGCGCCAGCAGCTTGGATCCAAACCAGCCCCAGCATTTT. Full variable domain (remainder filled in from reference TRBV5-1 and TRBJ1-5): KAGVTQTPRYLIKTRGQQVTLSCSPISGHRSVSWYQQTPGQGLQFLFEYFSETQRNKGNFPGRFSGRQFSNSRSEMNVSTLELGDSALYLCASSLDPNQPQHFGDGTRLSIL.

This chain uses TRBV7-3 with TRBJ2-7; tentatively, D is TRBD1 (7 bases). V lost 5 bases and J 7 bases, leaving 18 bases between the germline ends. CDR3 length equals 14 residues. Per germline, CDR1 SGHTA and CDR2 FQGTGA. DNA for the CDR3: TGTGCCAGCAGCCCAGGGGGGATGACTCGGGAGCAGTACTTC. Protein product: CASSPGGMTREQYF.

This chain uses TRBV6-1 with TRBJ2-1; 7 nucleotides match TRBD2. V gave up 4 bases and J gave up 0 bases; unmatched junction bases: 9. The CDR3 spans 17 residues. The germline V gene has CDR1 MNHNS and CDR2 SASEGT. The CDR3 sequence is CASSAILAANSYNEQFF. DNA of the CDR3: TGTGCCAGCAGTGCGATTCTAGCGGCTAACTCCTACAATGAGCAGTTCTTC.

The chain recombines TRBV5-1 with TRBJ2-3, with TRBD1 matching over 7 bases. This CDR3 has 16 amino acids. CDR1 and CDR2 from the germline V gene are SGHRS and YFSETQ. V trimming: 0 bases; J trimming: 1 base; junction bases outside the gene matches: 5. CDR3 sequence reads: CASSLDRGLGTDTQYF. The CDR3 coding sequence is TGCGCCAGCAGCTTGGACAGGGGCCTAGGCACAGATACGCAGTATTTT.

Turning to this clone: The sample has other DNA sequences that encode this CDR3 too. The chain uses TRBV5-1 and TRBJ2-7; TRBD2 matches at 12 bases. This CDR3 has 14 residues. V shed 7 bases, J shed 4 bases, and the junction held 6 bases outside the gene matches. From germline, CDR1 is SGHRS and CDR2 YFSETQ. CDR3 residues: CASRPTSGSYEQYF. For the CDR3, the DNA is TGCGCCAGCCGACCGACTAGCGGGAGTTACGAGCAGTACTTC.